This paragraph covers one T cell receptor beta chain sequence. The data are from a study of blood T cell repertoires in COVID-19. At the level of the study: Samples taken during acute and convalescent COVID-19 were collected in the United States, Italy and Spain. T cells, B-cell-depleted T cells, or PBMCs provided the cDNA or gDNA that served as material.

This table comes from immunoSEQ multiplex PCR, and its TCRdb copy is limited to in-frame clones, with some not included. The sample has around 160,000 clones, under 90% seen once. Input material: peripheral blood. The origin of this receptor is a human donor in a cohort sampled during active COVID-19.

The CDR3 DNA is TGTGCCTGGACTGAGCTCCAAAATTCACCCCTCCACTTT. The encoded protein is CAWTELQNSPLHF. V is TRBV30 and J is TRBJ1-6; D not resolved. Between the trimmed V and J ends, which lost 4 bases and 7 bases, there was a span of 11 bases. Germline V gene data show CDR1 as GTSNPN and CDR2 as SVGIG (reference sequence). There are 13 residues in the CDR3.